Listed below are T cell receptor beta chains from one sample, sequenced in a study of blood T cells in healthy people across ages. TCRdb recomputed calls from the 5' RACE reads with MiXCR, one row per CDR3 protein. The sample holds roughly 1,100,000 distinct CDR3 sequences; around 27% are singletons and the top ten take approximately 0.79%. This same sample was also part of a study on T cells of mothers and their children.

The sequencing input was blood. These receptors originate from a girl aged 2-10 years in good health. Each CDR3 is given with its conserved first and last residue. D genes are given only for firm matches. Clone size appears in some rows only: once, few, many, or a class for an expanded clone.

>TRBD2|TRBJ2-5|TRBV10-3|many
CAISDGLAGLQETQYF
TGTGCCATCAGTGATGGACTAGCGGGACTCCAAGAGACCCAGTACTTC
>-|TRBJ2-3|TRBV9|-
CASSAYAQVGTDTQYF
TGTGCCAGCAGCGCCTATGCTCAGGTGGGCACAGATACGCAGTATTTT
>-|TRBJ1-2|TRBV29-1|-
CSVERQGAPNYGYTF
TGCAGCGTTGAACGCCAAGGGGCTCCTAACTATGGCTACACCTTC
>TRBD2|TRBJ2-1|TRBV5-1|-
CASFAGLAADDEQFF
TGCGCCAGCTTCGCGGGACTAGCGGCGGACGATGAGCAGTTCTTC
>-|TRBJ1-1|TRBV29-1|-
CSVRAATGGTEAFF
TGCAGCGTTCGGGCAGCAACAGGCGGCACTGAAGCTTTCTTT
>-|TRBJ2-2|TRBV11-3|few
CASSLLPGTVGELFF
TGTGCCAGCAGCCTATTACCGGGGACTGTCGGGGAGCTGTTTTTT
>-|TRBJ2-1|TRBV3-1|few
CASSQVSAEQFF
TGTGCCAGCAGCCAAGTTAGCGCCGAGCAGTTCTTC
>TRBD1|TRBJ1-5|TRBV7-8|-
CASSPWGQTGDQPQHF
TGTGCCAGCAGCCCGTGGGGCCAGACAGGGGATCAGCCCCAGCATTTT
>TRBD1|TRBJ1-1|TRBV7-9|-
CASSPTWTGRNTEAFF
TGTGCCAGCAGCCCTACGTGGACAGGAAGAAACACTGAAGCTTTCTTT
>-|TRBJ2-1|TRBV9|few
CASRNDWTIPPNEQFF
TGTGCCAGCAGGAACGACTGGACCATACCGCCAAATGAGCAGTTCTTC
>-|TRBJ1-1|TRBV29-1|-
CSALLEGDTEAFF
TGCAGCGCGCTTCTCGAGGGGGACACTGAAGCTTTCTTT
>-|TRBJ1-1|TRBV29-1|few
CSVLGGTEAFF
TGCAGCGTTCTAGGGGGCACTGAAGCTTTCTTT
>TRBD1|TRBJ2-7|TRBV12-3/TRBV12-4|few
CASSSTGQYQEAQYF
TGTGCCAGCAGTTCCACGGGACAGTACCAAGAGGCCCAGTACTTC
>-|TRBJ2-7|TRBV9|-
CASSVEGGEQYF
TGTGCCAGCAGCGTAGAGGGGGGAGAGCAGTACTTC
>-|TRBJ2-7|TRBV20-1|-
CSARDAGRGTYEQYF
TGCAGTGCTAGAGATGCGGGCCGTGGGACCTACGAGCAGTACTTC
>-|TRBJ2-5|TRBV25-1|few
CASTSRADQYF
TGTGCCAGCACCTCCCGGGCTGATCAGTACTTC
>TRBD2|TRBJ2-7|TRBV5-1|many
CASSFTSGSYEQYF
TGCGCCAGCAGCTTTACTAGCGGGAGCTACGAGCAGTACTTC
>TRBD2|TRBJ2-2|TRBV5-1|once
CASSLFGSGSGDTGELFF
TGCGCCAGCAGCTTGTTCGGTAGCGGGAGCGGCGACACCGGGGAGCTGTTTTTT
>-|TRBJ2-7|TRBV28|-
CASFSRDVSSYEQYF
TGTGCCAGCTTTTCGCGGGACGTGTCTTCCTACGAGCAGTACTTC
>-|TRBJ2-7|TRBV7-2|-
CASSSYPRSSYEQYF
TGTGCCAGCAGCTCATACCCCCGTAGCTCCTACGAGCAGTACTTC
>TRBD1|TRBJ1-4|TRBV12-3/TRBV12-4|-
CASRLGQGGEKLFF
TGTGCCAGCAGACTCGGACAGGGGGGTGAAAAACTGTTTTTT